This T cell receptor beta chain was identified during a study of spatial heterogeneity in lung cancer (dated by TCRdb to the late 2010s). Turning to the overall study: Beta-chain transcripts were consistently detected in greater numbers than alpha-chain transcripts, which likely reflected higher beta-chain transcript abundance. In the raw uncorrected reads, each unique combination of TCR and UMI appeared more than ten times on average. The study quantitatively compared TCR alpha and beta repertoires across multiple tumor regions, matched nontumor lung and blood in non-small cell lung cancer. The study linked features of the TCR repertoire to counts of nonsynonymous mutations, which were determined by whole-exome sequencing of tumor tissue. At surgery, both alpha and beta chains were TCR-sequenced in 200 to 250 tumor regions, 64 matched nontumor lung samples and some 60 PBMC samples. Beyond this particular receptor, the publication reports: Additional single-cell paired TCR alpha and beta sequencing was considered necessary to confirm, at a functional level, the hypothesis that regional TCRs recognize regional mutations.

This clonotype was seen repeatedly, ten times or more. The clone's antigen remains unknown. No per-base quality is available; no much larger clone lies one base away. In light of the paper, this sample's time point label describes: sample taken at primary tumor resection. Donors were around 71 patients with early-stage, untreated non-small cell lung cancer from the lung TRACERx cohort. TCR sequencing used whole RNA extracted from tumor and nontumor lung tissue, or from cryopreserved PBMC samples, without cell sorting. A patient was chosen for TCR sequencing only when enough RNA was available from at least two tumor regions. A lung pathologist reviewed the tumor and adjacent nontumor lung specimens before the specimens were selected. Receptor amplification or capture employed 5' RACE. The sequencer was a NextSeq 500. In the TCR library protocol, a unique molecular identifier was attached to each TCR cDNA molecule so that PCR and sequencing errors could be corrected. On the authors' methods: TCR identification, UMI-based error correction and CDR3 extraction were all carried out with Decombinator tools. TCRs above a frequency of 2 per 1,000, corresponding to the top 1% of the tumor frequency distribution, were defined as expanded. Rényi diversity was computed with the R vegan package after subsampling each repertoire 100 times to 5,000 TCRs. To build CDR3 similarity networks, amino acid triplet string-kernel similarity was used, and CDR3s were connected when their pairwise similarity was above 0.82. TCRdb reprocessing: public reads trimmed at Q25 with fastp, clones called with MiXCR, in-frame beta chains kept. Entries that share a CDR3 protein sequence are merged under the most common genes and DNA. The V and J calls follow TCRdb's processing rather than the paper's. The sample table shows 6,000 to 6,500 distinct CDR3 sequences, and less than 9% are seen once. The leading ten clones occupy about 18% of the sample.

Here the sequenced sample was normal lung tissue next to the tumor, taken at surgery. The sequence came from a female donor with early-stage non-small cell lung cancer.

At the DNA level, the sequence is TGCGCCAGCAGCCAAGATTGGGGGCTGGAGCAGTACTTC. This translates into CASSQDWGLEQYF. The V gene is TRBV4-3 and the J gene is TRBJ2-7, and TRBD1 may be the D gene, going by 6 matching bases. The germline V gene provides CDR1 LGHNA and CDR2 YSLEER. The CDR3 starts with the cysteine, ends with the phenylalanine, and has 13 residues. The retained sequence is limited to the CDR3, 39 bases, with the frame set at the first base. V sheds 0 bases and J sheds 7 bases, leaving 10 bases between their ends.